These 10 T cell receptor beta chains came from one sample sequenced in a study of post-analysis software for immune sequencing data (dated by TCRdb to the mid-2010s). Findings and caveats that apply to the study as a whole: Roughly 5 TRBV segments, including TRBV5-6, TRBV5-1 and TRBV20-1, were significantly more frequent in patients than controls.

Their specific antigens are unknown. Library creation used PCR. These reads were obtained on an Illumina HiSeq 2500. To reduce PCR and sequencing biases, unique molecular identifiers were incorporated into the TCR beta cDNA libraries. TCRdb trimmed the raw reads at Q25, called clones with MiXCR and kept productive beta chains. Records with the same CDR3 protein are collapsed into one entry carrying the most frequent genes and DNA. The sample table records around 180,000 distinct CDR3 sequences; around 30% of these occur just once. The biggest ten clones account for 1.5% of the sample. Sequencing used blood. The origin of the receptors is a girl aged 5-17 years with multiple sclerosis.

This clonotype was detected many times. V gene TRBV12-3 or TRBV12-4 combines with J gene TRBJ1-1; D gene ambiguous. This CDR3 is 15 amino acids long. V dropped 3 bases and J dropped 1 base, with 12 bases sitting between them. As DNA, the CDR3 is TGTGCCAGCAGTTTGGGCCGGACTCAGAACACTGAAGCTTTCTTT. This encodes CASSLGRTQNTEAFF.

The rearrangement links TRBV5-1 to TRBJ2-1; TRBD1 matches 8 bases. The CDR3 spans 15 residues. After removal of 4 bases from V and 7 bases from J, the junction contained 10 bases not matched to a gene. From germline, CDR1 is SGHRS and CDR2 YFSETQ. CDR3 nucleotide sequence: TGCGCCAGCAGCCATACAGGGGGTGATGTGAATGAGCAGTTCTTC. This sequence encodes CASSHTGGDVNEQFF.

This clonotype was seen a single time. This chain links TRBV7-3 with TRBJ2-7; 8 nucleotides agree with TRBD2. V shed 7 bases, J shed 0 bases, and the junction held 14 bases outside the gene matches. The CDR3 length is 17 residues. Looked up from germline, CDR1 is SGHTA and CDR2 is FQGTGA. The chain's CDR3 is CASTIPGGSVDSYEQYF. CDR3 DNA: TGTGCCAGCACCATCCCGGGGGGGAGCGTAGACTCCTACGAGCAGTACTTC.

This chain joins TRBV10-2 and TRBJ2-1, with 12 nucleotides matching TRBD2. The germline V gene has CDR1 WSHSY and CDR2 SAAADI. The CDR3 sequence is 17 residues long. V lost 4 bases, J lost 1 base, and 5 bases stayed unmatched. The CDR3 DNA reads TGCGCCAGCAGTGGCAGACTAGCGGGAGTGTCCTACAATGAGCAGTTCTTC. As protein: CASSGRLAGVSYNEQFF.

The rearrangement links TRBV29-1 to TRBJ1-1, with a possible D match to TRBD1 (5 bases). Germline V gene sequence: CDR1 SQVTM, CDR2 ANQGSEA. The CDR3 contains 12 residues. Trimming removed 7 bases at V and 4 bases at J, with 13 bases between. The CDR3 coding sequence is TGCAGCGCCGATCAGGGTGTCACTGAAGCTTTCTTT. Its protein is CSADQGVTEAFF. The full variable domain, completed using reference TRBV29-1 and TRBJ1-1, is SAVISQKPSRDICQRGTSLTIQCQVDSQVTMMFWYRQQPGQSLTLIATANQGSEATYESGFVIDKFPISRPNLTFSTLTVSNMSPEDSSIYLCSADQGVTEAFFGQGTRLTVV.

This clonotype was picked up a small number of times. This sequence joins TRBV18 and TRBJ2-4, with TRBD2 as a possible D gene (5 bases). The CDR3 sequence is 16 residues long. Trimming removed 0 bases from V and 0 bases from J, with 9 bases in between. Germline V gene sequence: CDR1 KGHSH, CDR2 LQKENI. The CDR3 loop reads CASSPPDGVAKNIQYF. CDR3 nucleotides: TGTGCCAGCTCACCACCGGACGGGGTAGCCAAAAACATTCAGTACTTC.

In this sample, this clonotype turned up many times. The V call is TRBV7-6, the J call TRBJ2-3, with 9 positions matching TRBD1. The CDR3 runs to 16 residues. Germline V gives CDR1 SGHVS, CDR2 FNYEAQ. With 1 base clipped from V and 5 bases from J, the junction kept 7 bases outside the gene matches. CDR3: CASSLGGQGSGDTQYF. The CDR3 DNA is TGTGCCAGCAGCTTAGGCGGACAGGGGAGTGGAGATACGCAGTATTTT.

The rearrangement joins TRBV3-1 to TRBJ1-1; a possible D gene is TRBD1 (6 bases). The CDR3 is made up of 15 amino acids. V dropped 2 bases and J dropped 0 bases, with 10 bases sitting between them. Germline V lookup: CDR1 LGHDT, CDR2 YNNKEL (reference sequence). Here the CDR3 DNA reads TGTGCCAGCAGCCAATTCGGACAGTTGAACACTGAAGCTTTCTTT. Protein: CASSQFGQLNTEAFF.

The genes are TRBV29-1 and TRBJ1-1, with 7 bases that match TRBD1. The CDR3 is 11 residues long. From germline, CDR1 is SQVTM and CDR2 ANQGSEA. V lost 4 bases and J lost 11; bases outside the gene matches: 7. CDR3 region: CSVGQGFDAFF. For the CDR3, the DNA is TGCAGCGTTGGACAGGGATTTGACGCTTTCTTT.

This clonotype turned up a few times. This chain uses TRBV29-1 with TRBJ2-2, with 16 bases identical to TRBD2. Germline values: CDR1 SQVTM, CDR2 ANQGSEA. The trim removed 6 bases at V and 5 bases at J, leaving 9 bases unmatched. The CDR3 consists of 17 residues. CDR3 in DNA: TGCAGCGTCGATAGTGGGACTAGCGGGAGGGGTACCGGGGAGCTGTTTTTT. Translation: CSVDSGTSGRGTGELFF.